The sequence of this TCR beta chain was determined in a study of tumor-infiltrating lymphocytes in primary liver carcinoma. Study-wide context: Tumor lesions were T1-T3 N0M0 and spanned about 4.2 to 10 cm.

The tissue used was unsorted bulk material of about 17-33 mg. RNA and DNA were co-extracted from it with the AllPrep DNA/RNA mini kit. The authors made TCR beta cDNA from roughly 480 ng total RNA with a constant-region primer. Generation of the TCR beta libraries relied on three nested multiplex PCR rounds using slightly modified ARM-PCR. Running around 10 cycles apiece, the first two PCR rounds relied on TRBV1-TRBV30 forward primers together with a C-beta reverse primer. Each CDR3 protein gets one entry after TCRdb re-called the multiplex PCR reads with MiXCR. The sample consists of 90,000 to 150,000 distinct CDR3 sequences, around two thirds of them appearing once. This clonotype was recorded a few times. This clone may be a read error of a much larger clone one base away. The CDR3 totals 13 residues. The germline CDR1 and CDR2 sequences are SQVTM and ANQGSEA. V was cut by 6 bases and J by 2 bases, with 14 bases left in between.

The origin of this receptor is a woman aged 60-75 years with primary liver carcinoma and hepatitis B virus infection. Sequenced input: tumor-adjacent normal liver tissue. This sequence joins TRBV29-1 and TRBJ2-7; D is undetermined. The chain's CDR3 is CSVAQPQTYEQYF. The CDR3 region has the DNA TGCAGCGTCGCACAGCCTCAAACCTACGAGCAGTACTTC.